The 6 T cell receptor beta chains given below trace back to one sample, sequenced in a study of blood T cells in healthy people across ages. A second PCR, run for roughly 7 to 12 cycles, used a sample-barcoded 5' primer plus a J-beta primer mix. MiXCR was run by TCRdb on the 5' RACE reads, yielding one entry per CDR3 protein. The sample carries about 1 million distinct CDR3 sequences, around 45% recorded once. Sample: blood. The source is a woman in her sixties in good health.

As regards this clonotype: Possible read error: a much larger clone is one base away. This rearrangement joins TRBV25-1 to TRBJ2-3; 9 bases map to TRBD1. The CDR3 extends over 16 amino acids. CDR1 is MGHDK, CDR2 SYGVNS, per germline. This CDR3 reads CVSSSHRGQGTDTQYF. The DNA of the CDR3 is TGTGTCAGCAGTTCGCACAGGGGGCAAGGCACAGATACGCAGTATTTT.

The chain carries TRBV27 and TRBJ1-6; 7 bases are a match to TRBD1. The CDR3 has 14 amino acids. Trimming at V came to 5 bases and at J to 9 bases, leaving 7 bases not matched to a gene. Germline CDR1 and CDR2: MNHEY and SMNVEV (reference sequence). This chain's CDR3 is CASSVRDRSSPLHF. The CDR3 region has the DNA TGTGCCAGCAGTGTCCGGGACAGAAGTTCACCCCTCCACTTT.

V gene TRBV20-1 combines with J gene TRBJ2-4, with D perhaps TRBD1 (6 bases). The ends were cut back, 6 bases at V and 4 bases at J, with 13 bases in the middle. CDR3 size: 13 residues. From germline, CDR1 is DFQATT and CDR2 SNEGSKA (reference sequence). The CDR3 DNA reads TGCAGTGCACAAAAACAGGGTAAAAACATTCAGTACTTC. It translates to CSAQKQGKNIQYF.

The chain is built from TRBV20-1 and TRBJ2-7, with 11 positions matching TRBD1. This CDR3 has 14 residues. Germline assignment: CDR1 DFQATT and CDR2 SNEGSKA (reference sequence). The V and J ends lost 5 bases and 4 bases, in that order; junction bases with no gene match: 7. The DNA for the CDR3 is TGCAGTGCTGCCCGGACAGGGGGCCAATACGAGCAGTACTTC. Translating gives CSAARTGGQYEQYF.

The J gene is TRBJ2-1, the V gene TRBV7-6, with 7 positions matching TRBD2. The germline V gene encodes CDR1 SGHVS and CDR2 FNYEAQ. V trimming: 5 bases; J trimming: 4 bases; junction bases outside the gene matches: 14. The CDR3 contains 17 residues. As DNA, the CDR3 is TGTGCCAGCAGCCCTCGGCTTAGCGGGCCAAGATACAATGAGCAGTTCTTC. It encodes CASSPRLSGPRYNEQFF.

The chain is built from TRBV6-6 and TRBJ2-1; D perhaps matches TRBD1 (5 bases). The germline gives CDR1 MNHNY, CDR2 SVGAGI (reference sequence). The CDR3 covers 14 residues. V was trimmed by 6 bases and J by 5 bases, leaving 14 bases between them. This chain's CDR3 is CASSRQGQNNEQFF. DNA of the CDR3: TGTGCCAGCAGCCGGCAGGGCCAAAACAATGAGCAGTTCTTC.